These 14 T cell receptor beta chains came from one sample sequenced in a study of cytomegalovirus exposure and HLA in healthy donors. This PCR relied on a set of 60 Vbeta primers and 13 Jbeta primers. The data were produced by immunoSEQ multiplex PCR, yet TCRdb's version contains in-frame clones alone and is incomplete. The data show some 170,000 clones, with roughly 80% seen just once and roughly 4.5% held by the top ten. Sequencing used PBMCs. These receptors all come from a woman younger than 35 in good health and CMV-seropositive.

The CDR3 here is CASSYSSGQPYEQYF. DNA of the CDR3: TGTGCCAGCAGTTACTCGTCAGGACAGCCCTACGAGCAGTACTTC. The chain couples TRBV6-6 to TRBJ2-7; D may be TRBD1 (6 bases). Germline V gene lookup returns CDR1 MNHNY and CDR2 SVGAGI (reference sequence). With 0 bases removed from V and 2 bases from J, the gap between germline ends came to 11 bases. The CDR3 is made up of 15 amino acids.

This clone showed up just once. The genes are TRBV28 and TRBJ2-2, with TRBD1 matching over 7 bases. Germline V gene data show CDR1 as MDHEN and CDR2 as SYDVKM. V dropped 5 bases and J dropped 6; count of bases not matched to a gene: 12. The CDR3 consists of 16 residues. The CDR3 loop is CASSLTGARVSGELFF. The CDR3 bases are TGTGCCAGCAGTCTCACAGGGGCGAGGGTGTCCGGGGAGCTGTTTTTT.

The gene calls are TRBV27 and TRBJ2-3; D is unresolved. The CDR3 totals 14 residues. Looked up from germline, CDR1 is MNHEY and CDR2 is SMNVEV (reference sequence). Trimming stripped 6 bases from V and 0 bases from J, with 10 bases between. The CDR3 nucleotides are TGTGCCAGCAGCCGAGTTTCAAGCACAGATACGCAGTATTTT. Its translation is CASSRVSSTDTQYF.

This clone turned up a few times. The rearrangement links TRBV19 to TRBJ2-6; D gene unclear. Germline lookup yields CDR1 LNHDA and CDR2 SQIVND (reference sequence). The CDR3 loop spans 14 amino acids. V lost 1 base, J lost 3 bases, and 4 bases lay in between. DNA for the CDR3: TGTGCCAGTAGTATAGTCAATGGGGCCAACGTCCTGACTTTC. Protein sequence: CASSIVNGANVLTF.

The rearrangement joins TRBV28 to TRBJ2-2; 9 nucleotides agree with TRBD2. Germline trimming cut 7 bases from V and 9 bases from J; bases unmatched to any gene: 12. Germline values: CDR1 MDHEN, CDR2 SYDVKM. The CDR3 sequence is 15 residues long. CDR3 sequence reads: CASTRGGGGARELFF. The CDR3 DNA follows: TGTGCCAGCACCCGAGGGGGCGGGGGGGCAAGGGAGCTGTTTTTT.

The genes are TRBV4-3 and TRBJ2-3, with 12 positions matching TRBD2. Per the germline V gene, CDR1 is LGHNA and CDR2 is YSLEER. After removal of 1 base from V and 3 bases from J, the junction contained 11 bases not matched to a gene. The CDR3 is 19 amino acids. As DNA, the CDR3 is TGCGCCAGCAGCCAAGCGAAACTAGCGGGGGGCCATGAGACAGATACGCAGTATTTT. This codes for CASSQAKLAGGHETDTQYF.

The chain employs TRBV10-1 and TRBJ2-1; maybe TRBD1 (5 bases). V was pared by 5 bases and J by 9 bases, with 11 bases between. Germline-derived CDR1 and CDR2 are WNHNN and SYGVQD (reference sequence). There are 12 residues in the CDR3. CDR3 loop: CASSPGYGEQFF. The CDR3 DNA is TGCGCCAGCAGTCCAGGGTACGGTGAGCAGTTCTTC.

This rearrangement joins TRBV5-4 to TRBJ2-7; no definite D call. V dropped 4 bases and J dropped 2 bases, with 13 bases sitting between them. Germline V gives CDR1 SGHNT, CDR2 YYREEE (reference sequence). This CDR3 has 14 amino acids. The CDR3 here is CASSPRISTYEQYF. The CDR3 DNA reads TGTGCCAGCAGCCCGAGGATTTCAACCTACGAGCAGTACTTC.

The chain recombines TRBV4-3 with TRBJ2-5; TRBD1 matches at 10 bases. The germline V gene encodes CDR1 LGHNA and CDR2 YSLEER. This CDR3 comprises 13 residues. Unmatched junction bases numbered 1, after V lost 3 bases and J lost 6 bases. The CDR3 sequence: CASSQGQGKTQYF. The CDR3 DNA reads as TGCGCCAGCAGCCAGGGACAGGGGAAGACCCAGTACTTC.

The rearrangement joins TRBV9 to TRBJ2-5; a possible D gene is TRBD2 (5 bases). Between the trimmed V and J ends, which lost 1 base and 5 bases, there was a span of 12 bases. Germline lookup yields CDR1 SGDLS and CDR2 YYNGEE. The CDR3 is 14 amino acids. DNA for the CDR3: TGTGCCAGCAGCGTAAGGGAGCCGAGTGAGACCCAGTACTTC. Translation gives CASSVREPSETQYF.

This sequence joins TRBV27 and TRBJ1-1; possible D gene TRBD1, 5 bases. Germline assignment: CDR1 MNHEY and CDR2 SMNVEV (reference sequence). The CDR3 has 12 amino acids. Trimming took off 6 bases at V and 1 base at J, with 6 bases between the two ends. The CDR3 reads CASRGGNTEAFF. The DNA of the CDR3 is TGTGCCAGCAGGGGGGGGAACACTGAAGCTTTCTTT.

This chain joins TRBV6-5 and TRBJ1-2; possibly TRBD1 for D (6 bases). Germline loops: CDR1 MNHEY, CDR2 SVGAGI. The CDR3 length is 14 residues. V gave up 6 bases and J gave up 3 bases, with 14 bases separating them. CDR3 protein: CASRNGGRDYGYTF. In DNA form, the CDR3 reads TGTGCCAGCAGGAACGGGGGGCGAGACTATGGCTACACCTTC.

The V call is TRBV4-3, the J call TRBJ2-7, with TRBD1 matching 9 bases. CDR3 size: 14 residues. The junction had 8 bases not matched to a gene; V was cut back by 8 bases and J by 3 bases. Germline V gene data show CDR1 as LGHNA and CDR2 as YSLEER. The CDR3 protein is CASAAGTGSYEQYF. In nucleotides, the CDR3 is TGCGCCAGCGCCGCCGGGACAGGGAGCTACGAGCAGTACTTC.

J is TRBJ2-7 and V is TRBV7-9; possible D gene TRBD1, 6 bases. The length of the CDR3 is 13 residues. Germline V gene lookup returns CDR1 SEHNR and CDR2 FQNEAQ (reference sequence). With 5 bases removed from V and 2 bases from J, the gap between germline ends came to 10 bases. Written as DNA, the CDR3 is TGTGCCAGCAGCCCACGGACAGCCTACGAGCAGTACTTC. This sequence encodes CASSPRTAYEQYF.